Shown below are 25 T cell receptor beta chains from a single sample sequenced in a study of OX40 agonist ivuxolimab in advanced cancers. Method: immunoSEQ multiplex PCR; TCRdb's copy keeps in-frame clones and lacks some. This sample yields tens of thousands of clones, of which roughly 81% are seen a single time; 1.2% belongs to the top ten. This specimen consisted of CD4+ or CD8+ T cells sorted from blood, obtained in a trial of the OX40 agonist ivuxolimab. Receptors were obtained from an adult with an advanced solid tumor such as melanoma, head and neck, liver or kidney cancer.

This chain joins TRBV28 and TRBJ1-5; no firm D call. The V end was cut by 8 bases, the J end by 0 bases, with 8 bases between. Germline values: CDR1 MDHEN, CDR2 SYDVKM. CDR3 length: 13 residues. The CDR3 sequence: CASYRHSNQPQHF. CDR3 nucleotide sequence: TGTGCCAGCTACAGACATAGCAATCAGCCCCAGCATTTT.

V is TRBV7-2 and J is TRBJ1-2; 7 bases align to TRBD1. The CDR3 totals 15 residues. V shed 5 bases and J 0 bases; nucleotides not matched to a gene: 6. The germline V gene has CDR1 SGHTA and CDR2 FQGNSA. The CDR3 DNA reads TGTGCCAGCAGCCTTGACAGGGAGGCTAACTATGGCTACACCTTC. This gives the protein CASSLDREANYGYTF.

The chain joins TRBV5-1 to TRBJ2-3; 9 positions match TRBD2. Germline-derived CDR1 and CDR2 are SGHRS and YFSETQ. The CDR3 runs 15 residues. V lost 5 bases to trimming and J lost 0 bases; unmatched junction nucleotides: 4. CDR3 region: CASSSGGPSTDTQYF. CDR3 in DNA: TGCGCCAGCAGTAGCGGGGGACCTAGCACAGATACGCAGTATTTT. Full variable domain (missing parts from reference TRBV5-1 and TRBJ2-3): KAGVTQTPRYLIKTRGQQVTLSCSPISGHRSVSWYQQTPGQGLQFLFEYFSETQRNKGNFPGRFSGRQFSNSRSEMNVSTLELGDSALYLCASSSGGPSTDTQYFGPGTRLTVL.

This clone occurred a few times. The chain links TRBV30 to TRBJ2-3; no definite D call. Germline loops: CDR1 GTSNPN, CDR2 SVGIG (reference sequence). The CDR3 contains 11 residues. V was trimmed by 3 bases and J by 11 bases, leaving 12 bases between them. CDR3: CAWRDPRKQYF. For the CDR3, the DNA is TGTGCCTGGAGGGATCCCAGAAAGCAGTATTTT.

This clone occurred once. The CDR3 nucleotides read TGTGCCAGCACAAAACCCCGAAGGGATCAGCCCCAGCATTTT. It yields the protein CASTKPRRDQPQHF. The gene calls are TRBV28 and TRBJ1-5; no clear D gene. This CDR3 comprises 14 residues. In germline, CDR1 is MDHEN, CDR2 SYDVKM. The germline V and J ends were trimmed by 7 bases and 5 bases, with 15 bases remaining between them.

V is TRBV5-6 and J is TRBJ1-2; D call uncertain. The germline CDR1 and CDR2 sequences are SGHDT and YYEEEE. This CDR3 has 13 residues. Trimming cost V 5 bases and J 2 bases, with 10 bases left between them. The CDR3 region is CASRNRENYGYTF. CDR3 nucleotide sequence: TGTGCCAGCAGAAACCGGGAAAACTATGGCTACACCTTC.

This chain joins TRBV5-1 and TRBJ1-3; 9 bases fit TRBD1. Germline V CDR1 and CDR2: SGHRS, YFSETQ. The CDR3 has 18 residues. V shed 5 bases, J shed 3 bases, and the junction held 15 bases outside the gene matches. The CDR3 DNA is TGCGCCAGCAGTTTAAATTTACAGGGGGCCGCAAGTGGAAACACCATATATTTT. Amino acid sequence: CASSLNLQGAASGNTIYF.

The gene calls are TRBV7-8 and TRBJ2-3; 9 bases match TRBD2. CDR1 and CDR2 from the germline V gene are SGHVS and FQNEAQ. V gave up 5 bases and J gave up 3 bases; unmatched junction bases: 9. The CDR3 contains 16 residues. CDR3 amino acids: CASSGRVSGSTDTQYF. CDR3 in DNA: TGTGCCAGCAGCGGTAGAGTTAGCGGGAGTACAGATACGCAGTATTTT. The complete variable domain, with remaining parts taken from reference TRBV7-8 and TRBJ2-3, reads GAGVSQSPRYKVAKRGQDVALRCDPISGHVSLFWYQQALGQGPEFLTYFQNEAQLDKSGLPSDRFFAERPEGSVSTLKIQRTQQEDSAVYLCASSGRVSGSTDTQYFGPGTRLTVL.

The V gene is TRBV4-2, the J gene TRBJ1-2; unclear D gene. The CDR3 covers 14 residues. Germline assignment: CDR1 LGHNA and CDR2 YNFKEQ. The V end was cut by 0 bases, the J end by 3 bases, with 8 bases between. The CDR3 nucleotides read TGTGCCAGCAGCCAAGATTTCGCGGACTATGGCTACACCTTC. Translated, it gives CASSQDFADYGYTF.

This chain uses TRBV19 with TRBJ1-6; weak D call: TRBD1 (6 bases). Germline V gene lookup returns CDR1 LNHDA and CDR2 SQIVND (reference sequence). The CDR3 covers 15 residues. V was trimmed by 5 bases and J by 6 bases, leaving 14 bases between them. CDR3 region: CASSGVQGSNSPLHF. The CDR3 region has the DNA TGTGCCAGTAGTGGGGTACAGGGTTCTAATTCACCCCTCCACTTT.

This clone was seen only a few times. The rearrangement joins TRBV5-8 to TRBJ2-3; D remains ambiguous. The CDR3 spans 13 residues. CDR1 and CDR2 from the germline V gene are SGHTS and YDEGEE. V was clipped by 7 bases and J by 3 bases, with 12 bases between them. The CDR3 sequence is CASRLSGTDTQYF. In DNA form, the CDR3 reads TGTGCCAGCCGACTCAGTGGAACAGATACGCAGTATTTT.

The chain employs TRBV19 and TRBJ2-3; TRBD2 agrees at 10 bases. The ends lost 10 bases at V and 6 bases at J; junction bases unmatched: 16. The germline V gene encodes CDR1 LNHDA and CDR2 SQIVND (reference sequence). The CDR3 runs 16 residues. CDR3: CATSLALAGARDTQYF. The DNA of the CDR3 is TGTGCCACCTCGTTAGCTCTAGCGGGAGCCCGGGATACGCAGTATTTT.

The chain recombines TRBV5-1 with TRBJ2-2, with 14 bases fitting TRBD2. This CDR3 comprises 20 residues. Germline V gives CDR1 SGHRS, CDR2 YFSETQ. Trimming took 0 bases from V and 3 from J; bases not matched to a gene: 10. For the CDR3, the DNA is TGCGCCAGCAGCTTGGCCCCCGGGACTAGCGGGAGTTTGGACACCGGGGAGCTGTTTTTT. Translated: CASSLAPGTSGSLDTGELFF.

The rearrangement uses TRBV5-5 and TRBJ2-2, with TRBD1 identical over 9 bases. Germline loops: CDR1 SGHKS, CDR2 YYEKEE (reference sequence). The CDR3 contains 16 residues. With 1 base clipped from V and 6 bases from J, the junction kept 7 bases outside the gene matches. Here the CDR3 DNA reads TGTGCCAGCAGCTTGTTCGGACAGGGGTATTCCGGGGAGCTGTTTTTT. This codes for CASSLFGQGYSGELFF.

The chain links TRBV7-9 to TRBJ1-2; no clear D gene. V lost 3 bases and J lost 6, with 11 bases in between. This CDR3 contains 13 residues. Germline CDR1 and CDR2: SEHNR and FQNEAQ (reference sequence). CDR3 in amino acids: CASSFSGMDGYTF. Here the CDR3 DNA reads TGTGCCAGCAGCTTTTCCGGGATGGATGGCTACACCTTC.

The gene calls are TRBV28 and TRBJ1-1; perhaps TRBD1 as D (5 bases). The V and J ends lost 7 bases and 5 bases respectively, with 20 bases between them. The CDR3 spans 15 residues. Germline lookup yields CDR1 MDHEN and CDR2 SYDVKM. Here the CDR3 DNA reads TGTGCCAGCACCTTAGCCCCCGGGGCGGGTACTGAAGCTTTCTTT. This sequence encodes CASTLAPGAGTEAFF.

The gene calls are TRBV6-5 and TRBJ1-2, with D possibly TRBD1 on 6 matching bases. The CDR3 extends over 15 amino acids. V gave up 6 bases and J gave up 2 bases, with 16 bases separating them. The V gene's germline CDR1 is MNHEY and CDR2 SVGAGI. CDR3 loop: CASSSQDSNNYGYTF. The CDR3, as DNA: TGTGCCAGCAGCTCACAGGACAGTAACAACTATGGCTACACCTTC.

J is TRBJ1-1 and V is TRBV27; D is unresolved. V gave up 2 bases and J gave up 1 base, with 5 bases separating them. Germline V gene lookup returns CDR1 MNHEY and CDR2 SMNVEV (reference sequence). The CDR3 is 13 amino acids. In nucleotides, the CDR3 is TGTGCCAGCAGTTTAACAGCGAACACTGAAGCTTTCTTT. The encoded protein is CASSLTANTEAFF.

J is TRBJ2-1 and V is TRBV28, with TRBD2 matching 11 bases. The J segment lost 6 bases and the V segment lost 1 base, leaving 14 bases of the junction unmatched. The germline gives CDR1 MDHEN, CDR2 SYDVKM. The CDR3 runs to 19 residues. CDR3 amino acids: CASSLLGLAEPSRRNEQFF. In DNA form, the CDR3 reads TGTGCCAGCAGTTTATTGGGACTAGCGGAACCATCGCGGCGCAATGAGCAGTTCTTC.

The V and J genes are TRBV2 and TRBJ1-6; D may be TRBD1 (5 bases). Germline loops: CDR1 SNHLY, CDR2 FYNNEI. The CDR3 runs 16 residues. The V end was cut by 0 bases, the J end by 9 bases, with 15 bases between. The DNA for the CDR3 is TGTGCCAGCAGTGAAGCACCCCCAGGGATAGGTTCACCCCTCCACTTT. Its translation: CASSEAPPGIGSPLHF.

This sequence joins TRBV28 and TRBJ2-2; 8 bases are a match to TRBD1. V shed 6 bases and J 6 bases; nucleotides not matched to a gene: 3. This CDR3 contains 13 residues. Germline V gene sequence: CDR1 MDHEN, CDR2 SYDVKM. The CDR3 DNA reads as TGTGCCAGCAGGAAACAGGGGGCCGGGGAGCTGTTTTTT. This codes for CASRKQGAGELFF.

This clone was recorded a few times. This chain connects TRBV10-1 to TRBJ1-2; 8 bases are shared with TRBD1. This CDR3 is 16 amino acids long. With V trimmed by 6 bases and J by 4 bases, 13 bases remained unmatched. From germline, CDR1 is WNHNN and CDR2 SYGVQD (reference sequence). The CDR3 is CASSPRTGPEFYGYTF. CDR3 DNA sequence: TGCGCCAGCAGCCCCCGGACAGGGCCCGAGTTCTATGGCTACACCTTC.

This chain uses TRBV2 with TRBJ2-7, with D perhaps matching TRBD1 (6 bases). Germline-derived CDR1 and CDR2 are SNHLY and FYNNEI. The CDR3 has 15 amino acids. V lost 5 bases to trimming and J lost 0 bases, with 14 bases between them. The CDR3 DNA sequence: TGTGCCAGCAGTTTTGACAGGCGGAGCTCCTACGAGCAGTACTTC. Amino acid sequence: CASSFDRRSSYEQYF.

The V gene is TRBV5-1, the J gene TRBJ1-4; tentatively, D is TRBD1 (6 bases). This CDR3 spans 15 amino acids. V shed 0 bases and J shed 3 bases, with 9 bases lying between them. Germline V gives CDR1 SGHRS, CDR2 YFSETQ. In nucleotides, the CDR3 is TGCGCCAGCAGCTTGGCTGGGGGGCCTAATGAAAAACTGTTTTTT. Translated, it gives CASSLAGGPNEKLFF.

This clone was seen a handful of times. V is TRBV28 and J is TRBJ2-1; 11 bases are shared with TRBD2. The CDR3 length is 18 residues. CDR1 is MDHEN and CDR2 is SYDVKM in the germline V gene. Trimming removed 3 bases from V and 0 bases from J; junction bases left unmatched: 7. CDR3 in DNA: TGTGCCAGCAGTTTGTCCTGGACTAGCGGGTCCTCCTACAATGAGCAGTTCTTC. This sequence encodes CASSLSWTSGSSYNEQFF.